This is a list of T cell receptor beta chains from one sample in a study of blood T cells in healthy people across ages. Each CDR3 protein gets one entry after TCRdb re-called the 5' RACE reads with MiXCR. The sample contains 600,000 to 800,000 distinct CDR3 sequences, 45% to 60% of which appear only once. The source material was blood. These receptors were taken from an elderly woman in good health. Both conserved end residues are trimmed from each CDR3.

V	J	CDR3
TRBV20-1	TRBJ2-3	SATGGTDTQY
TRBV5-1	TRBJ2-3	ASSASASGGVADTQY
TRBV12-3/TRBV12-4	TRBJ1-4	ASSPPEAQTNEKLF
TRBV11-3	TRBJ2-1	ASSPQAGGGEQF
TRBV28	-	AIEGPNEQY
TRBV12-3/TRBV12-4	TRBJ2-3	ASSLRAGTDTQY
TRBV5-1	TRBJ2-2	ASSETGRNTGELF
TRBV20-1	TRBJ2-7	SAAPPQGAYEQY
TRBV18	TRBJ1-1	ASSPPNKENGEAF
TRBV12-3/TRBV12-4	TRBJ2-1	ASSHSGGALENEQF
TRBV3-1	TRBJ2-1	ASSQESGSYNEQF
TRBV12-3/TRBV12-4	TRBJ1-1	ASCRGPLNTEAF
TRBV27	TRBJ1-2	ASSPQDRDLYGYT
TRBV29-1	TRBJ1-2	SGIGQGEWGYT
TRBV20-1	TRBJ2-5	SARSPTDRGETQY
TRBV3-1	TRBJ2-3	ASSQEKRALFTDTQY
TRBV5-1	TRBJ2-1	ASSLAGGGLSYNEQF
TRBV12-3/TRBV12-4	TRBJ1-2	ASSFVGNCGYT
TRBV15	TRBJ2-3	ATSRRQGSGADTQY
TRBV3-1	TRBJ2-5	ASRKRVAETQY
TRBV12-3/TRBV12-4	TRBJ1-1	ASSRTGPTEAF
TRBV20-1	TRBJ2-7	SAMTPAPTGVYEQY
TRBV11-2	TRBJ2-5	ASSFEPPGTQY
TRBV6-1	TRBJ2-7	ASIGLATYEQY
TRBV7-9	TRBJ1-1	ASSFRGPTNTGAF
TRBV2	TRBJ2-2	ASRGAGELF
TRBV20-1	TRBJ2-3	SALDRAGGTADTQY
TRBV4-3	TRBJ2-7	ASSQAEAGSYEQY
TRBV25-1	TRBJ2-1	ASSRDRSSYNEQF
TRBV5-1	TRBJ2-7	ASSQTSGSHEQY
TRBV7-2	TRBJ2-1	ASSLAPKIGGSRARVKQF
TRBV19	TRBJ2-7	ASSLRTSGTYEQY
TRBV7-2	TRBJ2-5	ASSGRTSGTQETQY
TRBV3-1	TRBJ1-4	ASSQASDRPVEKLF
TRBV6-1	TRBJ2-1	ASILRLTNEQF
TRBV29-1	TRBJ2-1	SVDRVRTYNEQF
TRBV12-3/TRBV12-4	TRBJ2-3	ASSKMITAIADAQY
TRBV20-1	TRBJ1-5	SAQSPAGTPNQPQH
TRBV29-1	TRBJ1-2	SVVRQPLYYGYT
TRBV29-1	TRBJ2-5	SVLKDQETQY